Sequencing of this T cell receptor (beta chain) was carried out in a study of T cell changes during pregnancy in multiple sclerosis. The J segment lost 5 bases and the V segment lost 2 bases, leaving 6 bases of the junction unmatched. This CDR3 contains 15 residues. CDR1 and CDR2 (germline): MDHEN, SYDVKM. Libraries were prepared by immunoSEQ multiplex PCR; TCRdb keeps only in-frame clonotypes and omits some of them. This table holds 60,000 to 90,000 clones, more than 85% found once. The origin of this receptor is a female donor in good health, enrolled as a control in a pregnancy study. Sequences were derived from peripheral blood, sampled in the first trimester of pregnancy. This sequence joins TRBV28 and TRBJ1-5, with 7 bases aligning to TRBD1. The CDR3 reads CASSLPHRGYQPQHF. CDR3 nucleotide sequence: TGTGCCAGCAGTTTACCACACAGGGGTTATCAGCCCCAGCATTTT.